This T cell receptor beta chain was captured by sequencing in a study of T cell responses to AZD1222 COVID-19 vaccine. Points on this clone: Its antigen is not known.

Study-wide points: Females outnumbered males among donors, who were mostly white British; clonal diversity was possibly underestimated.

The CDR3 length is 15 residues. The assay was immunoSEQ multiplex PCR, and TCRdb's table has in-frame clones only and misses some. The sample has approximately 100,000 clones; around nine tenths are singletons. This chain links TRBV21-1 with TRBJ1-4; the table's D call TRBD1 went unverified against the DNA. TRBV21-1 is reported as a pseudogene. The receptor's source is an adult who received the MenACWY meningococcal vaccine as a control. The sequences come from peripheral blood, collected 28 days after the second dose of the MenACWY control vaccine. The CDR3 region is CASSGQAGTNEKLFF. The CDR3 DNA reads TGTGCCAGCAGCGGTCAGGCAGGGACTAATGAAAAACTGTTTTTT.